A single sample is the source of the 20 T cell receptor delta chains below, sequenced in a study of gammadelta T cells in human blood. TCRdb reanalysed the RT-PCR reads via CATT. The table lists 550 to 700 delta-chain clones, approximately 31% of them singletons. Material for sequencing was Vgamma9Vdelta2 gamma-delta T cells from adult blood. All receptors come from a human donor.

This clone was detected a few times. This may be a read error: a much more frequent sequence differs by one nucleotide. This specimen includes other DNA sequences encoding the same CDR3. The J gene is TRDJ1, the V gene TRDV2, with D possibly being TRDD3 (5 bases). This CDR3 spans 15 amino acids. V was trimmed by 3 bases and J by 2 bases, leaving 15 bases between them. The germline V gene has CDR1 GEAIGNYY and CDR2 EKD. In DNA form, the CDR3 reads TGTGCCTGTGACCTTCTGGGCGCGTCGACCGATAAACTCATCTTT. Translation gives CACDLLGASTDKLIF.

Turning to this clone: This may be a read error, as it is one base from a much larger clone. The rearrangement joins TRDV2 to TRDJ1, with 8 bases matching TRDD3. The CDR3 is made up of 16 amino acids. Germline CDR1 and CDR2: GEAIGNYY and EKD. The CDR3, as DNA: TGTTCCTGTGACAATATGGGGGATCCCCCCACCGATAAACTCATCTTT. It encodes CSCDNMGDPPTDKLIF.

As to this clone: The sample carries other DNA sequences with the same CDR3. The genes are TRDV2 and TRDJ1; 11 bases align to TRDD3. The germline CDR1 and CDR2 sequences are GEAIGNYY and EKD. The J segment lost 6 bases and the V segment lost 1 base, leaving 9 bases of the junction unmatched. The CDR3 spans 16 residues. The CDR3 here is CACDTLGDTTQNKLIF. In DNA form, the CDR3 reads TGTGCCTGTGACACTCTGGGGGATACTACACAAAATAAACTCATCTTT.

On this clone itself: A read error may be the cause here, since a much bigger clone is one base away. Within the sample, other DNA sequences also encode this same CDR3. V is TRDV2 and J is TRDJ1; 11 bases are a match to TRDD3. CDR3 length: 19 residues. The germline V gene has CDR1 GEAIGNYY and CDR2 EKD. The CDR3 nucleotides are TGTGCCTGTGAACCGGTACATGGGGGATACGCTGAGCACACTGATAAACTCATCTTT. Encoded protein: CACEPVHGGYAEHTDKLIF.

Notes on this clone: TCRdb's protein for this DNA is that of a much larger clone and differs from the translation at residue 5, likely a read error; the protein shown is the DNA translation. V usage is TRDV2 and J usage is TRDJ1, with 8 bases matching TRDD3. V shed 3 bases, J shed 1 base, and the junction held 6 bases outside the gene matches. The CDR3 consists of 15 residues. CDR1 and CDR2 (germline): GEAIGNYY, EKD. The CDR3 is CACDLLGARTDKLIF. CDR3 nucleotide sequence: TGTGCCTGTGACCTACTGGGGGCCCGCACCGATAAACTCATCTTT.

The sample holds a few counts of this clone. A read error is possible here, since a much larger clone lies one base away. Additional DNA sequences in this sample encode the identical CDR3. This rearrangement joins TRDV2 to TRDJ3, with 7 bases lining up with TRDD3. This CDR3 comprises 22 residues. Germline lookup yields CDR1 GEAIGNYY and CDR2 EKD. CDR3 DNA: TGTGCCTGTGACACCGTTGAGGTAACACCTGGGGGCAGCTCCTGGGACACTCGACAGATGTTTTTC. It specifies CACDTVEVTPGGSSWDTRQMFF.

In the case of this clone: This may be a read error, as it is one base from a much larger clone. Within the sample, other DNA sequences also encode this same CDR3. The chain employs TRDV2 and TRDJ1; D remains ambiguous. The CDR3 extends over 18 amino acids. Germline loops: CDR1 GEAIGNYY, CDR2 EKD. This CDR3 reads CACDTVDLLSQNTDKLIF. The CDR3 DNA reads as TGTGCCTGTGACACCGTTGACCTCCTCTCCCAGAACACTGATAAACTCATCTTT.

By sample fraction, this clone is medium-sized. This may be a read error: a much more frequent sequence differs by one nucleotide. The sample has other DNA sequences that encode this CDR3 too. The chain uses TRDV2 and TRDJ3; TRDD3 agrees at 9 bases. The CDR3 sequence is 18 residues long. The germline gives CDR1 GEAIGNYY, CDR2 EKD. The CDR3 loop reads CACDTGGYSSWDTRQMFF. For the CDR3, the DNA is TGTGCCTGTGACACCGGGGGATACAGCTCCTGGGACACTCGACAGATGTTTTTC.

With respect to this clone: It differs at one base from a far larger clone, so likely a read error. Other DNA sequences in the sample encode the same CDR3. This rearrangement joins TRDV2 to TRDJ1; TRDD3 matches at 12 bases. With V trimmed by 3 bases and J by 5 bases, 9 bases remained unmatched. Germline V gives CDR1 GEAIGNYY, CDR2 EKD. CDR3 length equals 16 residues. The CDR3 loop reads CACDSLLGDTADKLIF. The DNA of the CDR3 is TGTGCCTGTGACTCCCTACTGGGGGATACTGCTGATAAACTCATCTTT.

Regarding this clone: This may come from a read error, since a much larger clone is one base off. Other DNA sequences in this sample translate to the same CDR3. This chain joins TRDV2 and TRDJ1; D remains ambiguous. This CDR3 spans 18 amino acids. Per the germline V gene, CDR1 is GEAIGNYY and CDR2 is EKD. The CDR3 nucleotides read TGTGCCTGTGCCCCCGTCCCCCGCGGTAAGGTGTACACTGATAAACTCATCTTT. Amino acid sequence: CACAPVPRGKVYTDKLIF.

Of note for this clone: A read error is possible here, since a much larger clone lies one base away. The V and J genes are TRDV2 and TRDJ1; D is unresolved. CDR1 GEAIGNYY and CDR2 EKD come from the germline V gene. V lost 0 bases and J lost 0, with 13 bases in between. CDR3 length: 16 residues. The CDR3 loop is CACDTIGTGDTDKLIF. The CDR3 region has the DNA TGTGCCTGTGACACCATAGGGACCGGGGACACCGATAAACTCATCTTT.

About this clone itself: It is likely a read error: a sequence one base away is far more abundant. The identical CDR3 is also encoded by other nucleotide sequences in the sample. This rearrangement joins TRDV2 to TRDJ1; D is perhaps TRDD3 (6 bases). CDR1 is GEAIGNYY and CDR2 is EKD in the germline V gene. The CDR3 covers 16 residues. CDR3 DNA sequence: TGTGCATGTGACACCTTGGGGATCGAGTACACCGATAAACTCATCTTT. This codes for CACDTLGIEYTDKLIF.

Turning to this clone: This could be a read error, since a much larger clone is one nucleotide away. Other DNA sequences in this sample translate to the same CDR3. The chain links TRDV2 to TRDJ3, with 13 bases that match TRDD3. The CDR3 has 19 residues. Germline CDR1 reads GEAIGNYY; CDR2 reads EKD. As DNA, the CDR3 is TGTGCCTGTGACCAACTGGGGGATACGCTACCCTGGGACACTCGACAGATGTTTTTC. Translated: CACDQLGDTLPWDTRQMFF.

As for this clone: This is likely an artifact of a read error, given a far larger clone one base away. The rearrangement uses TRDV2 and TRDJ1, with 9 bases matching TRDD3. Per germline, CDR1 GEAIGNYY and CDR2 EKD. Trimming at V came to 4 bases and at J to 0 bases, leaving 11 bases not matched to a gene. The CDR3 contains 17 residues. The CDR3 reads CACEPVLGEMYTDKLIF. CDR3 DNA sequence: TGTGCCTGTGAACCGGTACTGGGGGAAATGTACACCGATAAACTCATCTTT.

By its share, this clone is large. This sample includes further DNA sequences coding for the same CDR3. The chain links TRDV2 to TRDJ3, with 8 bases aligning to TRDD3. Looked up from germline, CDR1 is GEAIGNYY and CDR2 is EKD. The CDR3 is 24 residues long. Unmatched junction bases numbered 21, after V lost 0 bases and J lost 0 bases. The CDR3: CACDTVSGSLAGGPSSWDTRQMFF. In DNA, the CDR3 is TGTGCCTGTGACACCGTAAGTGGTTCGTTAGCTGGGGGACCAAGCTCCTGGGACACCCGACAGATGTTTTTC.

As regards this clone: It is likely a read error: a sequence one base away is far more abundant. The sample holds other DNA sequences that translate to the same CDR3. J is TRDJ1 and V is TRDV2, with D perhaps matching TRDD3 (5 bases). Germline loops: CDR1 GEAIGNYY, CDR2 EKD. This CDR3 is built from 20 residues. CDR3 in DNA: TGTGCCTGTGACGTATTAGCCTCTGAAGATACTGGTGTACACACTGATAAACTCATCTTT. Protein: CACDVLASEDTGVHTDKLIF.

Comments on this clone: It may be a read error: a sequence one base away is much more abundant. Other DNA sequences in the same sample also yield this CDR3. The chain carries TRDV2 and TRDJ3, with a weak D call TRDD3 (6 bases). The CDR3 consists of 17 residues. The germline gives CDR1 GEAIGNYY, CDR2 EKD. The CDR3 coding sequence is TGTGCCTGTGACACGACTGGGTCGGGTTGGGACACTCGACAGATGTTTTTC. Residues: CACDTTGSGWDTRQMFF.

To note about this clone: A far larger clone lies a single base away; this is likely a read error. V is TRDV2 and J is TRDJ1; 10 positions agree with TRDD3. The length of the CDR3 is 14 residues. The germline CDR1 and CDR2 sequences are GEAIGNYY and EKD. With 6 bases clipped from V and 2 bases from J, the junction kept 5 bases outside the gene matches. The CDR3 reads CACHVLGDTDKLIF. The CDR3 coding sequence is TGTGCCTGTCACGTACTGGGGGATACCGATAAACTCATCTTT.

Relative to its sample, this clone is large. The chain has TRDV2 and TRDJ1; 13 nucleotides line up with TRDD3. CDR3 length equals 19 residues. V gave up 1 base and J gave up 3 bases; unmatched junction bases: 13. The germline CDR1 and CDR2 sequences are GEAIGNYY and EKD. This chain's CDR3 is CACDTLPLLGDTNADKLIF. The DNA of the CDR3 is TGTGCCTGTGACACTCTTCCTCTACTGGGGGATACGAACGCCGATAAACTCATCTTT.

Comment on this clone: A much larger clone differs by one base, so this may be a read error. The rearrangement joins TRDV2 to TRDJ1, with 7 bases identical to TRDD3. Germline assignment: CDR1 GEAIGNYY and CDR2 EKD. The CDR3 covers 14 residues. The V segment lost 3 bases and the J segment 3 bases; nucleotides outside the gene matches: 6. In DNA form, the CDR3 reads TGTGCCTGTGACCCCTGGGGGCCGTCCGATAAACTCATCTTT. This codes for CACDPWGPSDKLIF.